These 21 T cell receptor beta chains originate from one sample sequenced in a study of blood T cell repertoires in COVID-19 (dated by TCRdb to 2018 to 2020). Preparation of the library involved the immunoSEQ multiplex PCR assay. Entries here come from immuneACCESS through TCRdb and include only in-frame sequences with V and J called. Some clones fail to appear in such tables; in the studies checked, an unresolved V gene covers under half of the shortfall, and the cause of the remainder is unknown. This sample is represented by about 230,000 clones; less than 90% of them were singletons. Jointly, the top ten make up about 2.5% of the sample. Material for sequencing was peripheral blood. The receptors come from a woman in her 70s with active or convalescent COVID-19.

The J gene is TRBJ1-4, the V gene TRBV29-1, with unresolved D. The CDR3 consists of 11 residues. The V end was cut by 6 bases, the J end by 6 bases, with 8 bases between. The germline V gene encodes CDR1 SQVTM and CDR2 ANQGSEA. CDR3 sequence (DNA): TGCAGCGTGTTTGCGTATGAAAAACTGTTTTTT. It specifies CSVFAYEKLFF.

The chain employs TRBV3-1 (or the pseudogene TRBV3-2) and TRBJ2-1; the match to TRBD2 covers 14 bases. Per the germline V gene, CDR1 is LGHDT and CDR2 is YNNKEL (reference sequence). The CDR3 is 20 amino acids. Trimming at V came to 0 bases and at J to 0 bases, leaving 7 bases not matched to a gene. In DNA form, the CDR3 reads TGTGCCAGCAGCCAAGACTTCGGACTAGCGGGAGGCATCTCCTACAATGAGCAGTTCTTC. Its translation: CASSQDFGLAGGISYNEQFF.

The J gene is TRBJ2-5, the V gene TRBV7-2; 10 nucleotides match TRBD2. The CDR3 spans 15 residues. V shed 2 bases, J shed 9 bases, and the junction held 9 bases outside the gene matches. Germline V gene lookup returns CDR1 SGHTA and CDR2 FQGNSA. CDR3 in amino acids: CASSLSGGAGWAQYF. The CDR3 bases are TGTGCCAGCAGCTTAAGCGGGGGGGCTGGTTGGGCCCAGTACTTC. The complete variable domain, with remaining parts taken from reference TRBV7-2 and TRBJ2-5, reads GAGVSQSPSNKVTEKGKDVELRCDPISGHTALYWYRQSLGQGLEFLIYFQGNSAPDKSGLPSDRFSAERTGGSVSTLTIQRTQQEDSAVYLCASSLSGGAGWAQYFGPGTRLLVL.

The V call is TRBV5-1, the J call TRBJ1-2, with D perhaps TRBD1 (5 bases). Germline V gene data show CDR1 as SGHRS and CDR2 as YFSETQ. Trimming stripped 3 bases from V and 7 bases from J, with 16 bases between. The CDR3 has 14 residues. The CDR3 spells CASSYSDTRGGYTF. For the CDR3, the DNA is TGCGCCAGCAGCTACTCGGACACGCGCGGTGGCTACACCTTC.

The V and J genes are TRBV5-1 and TRBJ2-3, with no clear D. Trimming cost V 0 bases and J 0 bases, with 11 bases left between them. The CDR3 runs 16 residues. The germline CDR1 and CDR2 sequences are SGHRS and YFSETQ. The CDR3 sequence: CASSLGGGTSTDTQYF. DNA for the CDR3: TGCGCCAGCAGCTTGGGCGGCGGAACCAGCACAGATACGCAGTATTTT.

For the CDR3, the DNA is TGTGCCAGTCGAGACAGGGGTAACTCCTACGAGCAGTACTTC. Its translation is CASRDRGNSYEQYF. This chain uses TRBV19 with TRBJ2-7, with 8 bases aligning to TRBD1. J lost 0 bases, V lost 8 bases, and 6 bases had no gene match. From germline, CDR1 is LNHDA and CDR2 SQIVND (reference sequence). The CDR3 totals 14 residues.

The chain couples TRBV19 to TRBJ1-6; 7 nucleotides match TRBD1. The CDR3 is 17 amino acids. The germline V gene has CDR1 LNHDA and CDR2 SQIVND (reference sequence). J gave up 9 bases and V 3 bases, and 14 bases lay outside the gene matches. This chain's CDR3 is CASSIQTWDRNGSPLHF. CDR3 nucleotide sequence: TGTGCCAGTAGTATCCAAACCTGGGACAGAAATGGTTCACCCCTCCACTTT.

This chain joins TRBV18 and TRBJ2-6; 12 positions agree with TRBD1. The V gene's germline CDR1 is KGHSH and CDR2 LQKENI. This CDR3 has 20 residues. Trimming removed 6 bases from V and 3 bases from J; junction bases left unmatched: 15. This chain's CDR3 is CASSSLPPGQGAFGANVLTF. For the CDR3, the DNA is TGTGCCAGCTCTTCTCTGCCCCCGGGACAGGGGGCGTTTGGGGCCAACGTCCTGACTTTC.

V and J are TRBV20-1 and TRBJ2-1; D might be TRBD1 (5 bases). Germline V CDR1 and CDR2: DFQATT, SNEGSKA (reference sequence). The CDR3 is 15 residues long. V was pared by 3 bases and J by 6 bases, with 18 bases between. In nucleotides, the CDR3 is TGCAGTGCTAGTCTCACCTTCGCTGGGGCCAATGAGCAGTTCTTC. Translation: CSASLTFAGANEQFF.

Many counts were recorded for this clone. V is TRBV2 and J is TRBJ1-1; 9 bases are shared with TRBD1. Unmatched junction bases numbered 10, after V lost 10 bases and J lost 4 bases. Germline lookup yields CDR1 SNHLY and CDR2 FYNNEI. The CDR3 consists of 14 residues. The CDR3 reads CATKGDRVGTEAFF. The CDR3 DNA sequence: TGTGCCACCAAGGGGGACAGGGTCGGCACTGAAGCTTTCTTT.

V gene TRBV24-1 combines with J gene TRBJ1-1; possibly TRBD1 for D (5 bases). The V gene's germline CDR1 is KGHDR and CDR2 SFDVKD. The CDR3 consists of 14 residues. The V end was cut by 9 bases, the J end by 3 bases, with 16 bases between. The CDR3 reads CATRGGAPDTEAFF. In nucleotides, the CDR3 is TGTGCCACCCGGGGAGGGGCCCCGGACACTGAAGCTTTCTTT.

V gene TRBV6-5 combines with J gene TRBJ2-4; TRBD1 matches at 8 bases. Unmatched junction bases numbered 8, after V lost 11 bases and J lost 2 bases. The CDR3 sequence is 14 residues long. The germline CDR1 and CDR2 sequences are MNHEY and SVGAGI. CDR3 nucleotides: TGTGCCGTCGGGACAGGAAGACCCAAAAACATTCAGTACTTC. Amino acid sequence: CAVGTGRPKNIQYF.

The chain employs TRBV19 and TRBJ2-1; 10 nucleotides line up with TRBD2. Germline assignment: CDR1 LNHDA and CDR2 SQIVND (reference sequence). There are 15 residues in the CDR3. V shed 5 bases, J shed 4 bases, and the junction held 5 bases outside the gene matches. The CDR3 reads CASSRKREGYNEQFF. Here the CDR3 DNA reads TGTGCCAGTAGTCGTAAGCGGGAGGGTTACAATGAGCAGTTCTTC.

Comments on this clone: The sample carries other DNA sequences with the same CDR3. The gene calls are TRBV20-1 and TRBJ2-7; D gene unclear. This CDR3 is 10 amino acids long. The germline V and J ends were trimmed by 0 bases and 7 bases, with 4 bases remaining between them. Germline CDR1 DFQATT, CDR2 SNEGSKA (reference sequence). This CDR3 is CSAREREQYF. The CDR3 nucleotides read TGCAGTGCTAGAGAGAGGGAGCAGTACTTC.

The rearrangement uses TRBV10-3 and TRBJ1-2, with 7 bases that match TRBD1. CDR3 size: 14 residues. Germline V lookup: CDR1 ENHRY, CDR2 SYGVKD. V shed 2 bases, J shed 2 bases, and the junction held 2 bases outside the gene matches. The CDR3 loop reads CAISEGRGNYGYTF. The CDR3 DNA is TGTGCCATCAGTGAGGGCAGGGGGAACTATGGCTACACCTTC.

This clone was observed a handful of times. V gene TRBV27 combines with J gene TRBJ2-1; tentatively, D is TRBD1 (6 bases). The CDR3 spans 11 residues. The V end was cut by 11 bases, the J end by 7 bases, with 12 bases between. Germline CDR1 and CDR2: MNHEY and SMNVEV (reference sequence). This chain's CDR3 is CAAAGENEQFF. In nucleotides, the CDR3 is TGTGCCGCCGCAGGGGAGAATGAGCAGTTCTTC.

The chain recombines TRBV6-5 with TRBJ1-4; 7 nucleotides line up with TRBD1. V dropped 6 bases and J dropped 8; count of bases not matched to a gene: 6. Germline assignment: CDR1 MNHEY and CDR2 SVGAGI. The CDR3 contains 13 residues. DNA of the CDR3: TGTGCCAGCAGGCCTACAGGGGCAGAAAAACTGTTTTTT. It yields the protein CASRPTGAEKLFF.

V is TRBV12-3 or TRBV12-4 and J is TRBJ2-7; D is unclear. V dropped 5 bases and J dropped 7 bases, with 12 bases sitting between them. CDR3 size: 12 residues. The CDR3 DNA is TGTGCCAGCAGTGTGGTCCGCTATGAGCAGTACTTC. Encoded protein: CASSVVRYEQYF.

V is TRBV15 and J is TRBJ2-3; unclear D gene. V was clipped by 5 bases and J by 3 bases, with 9 bases between them. Per the germline V gene, CDR1 is LNHNV and CDR2 is YYDKDF (reference sequence). CDR3 length equals 13 residues. The CDR3 DNA reads as TGTGCCACCAGCCGACTTAGGACAGATACGCAGTATTTT. The encoded protein is CATSRLRTDTQYF.

The chain uses TRBV18 and TRBJ1-5; possibly TRBD1 for D (6 bases). CDR1 and CDR2 (germline): KGHSH, LQKENI. The CDR3 sequence is 14 residues long. V gave up 2 bases and J gave up 3 bases, with 8 bases separating them. CDR3 nucleotides: TGTGCCAGCTCACCAGGGGGCCTCAATCAGCCCCAGCATTTT. This sequence encodes CASSPGGLNQPQHF.

V and J are TRBV18 and TRBJ2-3; 7 bases align to TRBD2. Germline V gives CDR1 KGHSH, CDR2 LQKENI. The V and J ends lost 4 bases and 8 bases, in that order; junction bases with no gene match: 6. The CDR3 loop spans 13 amino acids. The CDR3 region has the DNA TGTGCCAGCTCACGCGGGACTACCGCTACGCAGTATTTT. Amino acid sequence: CASSRGTTATQYF.